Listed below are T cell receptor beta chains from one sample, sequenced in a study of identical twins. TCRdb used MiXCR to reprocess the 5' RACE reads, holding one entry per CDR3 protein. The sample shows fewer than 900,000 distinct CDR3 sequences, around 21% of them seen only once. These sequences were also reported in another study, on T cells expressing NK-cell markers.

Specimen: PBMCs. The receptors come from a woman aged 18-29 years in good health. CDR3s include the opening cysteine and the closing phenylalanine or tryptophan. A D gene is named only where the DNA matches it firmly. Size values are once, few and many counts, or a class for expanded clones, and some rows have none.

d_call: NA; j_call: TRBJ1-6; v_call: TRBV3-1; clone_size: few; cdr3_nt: TGTGCCAGCAGCCAAGAGCGGTCCCCCCTCCACTTT; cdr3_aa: CASSQERSPLHF
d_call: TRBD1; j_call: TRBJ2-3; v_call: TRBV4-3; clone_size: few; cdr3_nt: TGCGCCAGCAGCCAAGAAGGGGGCGGGTACACAGATACGCAGTATTTT; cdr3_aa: CASSQEGGGYTDTQYF
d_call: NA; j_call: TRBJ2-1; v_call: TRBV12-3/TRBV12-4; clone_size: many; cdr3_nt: TGTGCCAGCAGTCTTCTTTACAATGAGCAGTTCTTC; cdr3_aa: CASSLLYNEQFF
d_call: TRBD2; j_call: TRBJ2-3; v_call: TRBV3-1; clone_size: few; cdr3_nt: TGTGCCAGCAGCCAAGACGCTAGCGGGCCGTCCCCTAGAGATACGCAGTATTTT; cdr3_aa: CASSQDASGPSPRDTQYF
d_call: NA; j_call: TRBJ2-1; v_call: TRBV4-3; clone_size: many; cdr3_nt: TGCGCCAGCAGCCAAGACCGGTTCAGGGTCCCGTTCTTC; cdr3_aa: CASSQDRFRVPFF
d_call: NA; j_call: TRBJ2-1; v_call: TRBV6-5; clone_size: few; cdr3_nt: TGTGCCAGCAGTTACTCCGAAGCCTACAATGAGCAGTTCTTC; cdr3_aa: CASSYSEAYNEQFF
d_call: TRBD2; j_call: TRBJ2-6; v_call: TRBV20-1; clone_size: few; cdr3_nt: TGCAGTGCTCCTTGGGCGGGAGGTGGGGCCAACGTCCTGACTTTC; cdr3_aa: CSAPWAGGGANVLTF
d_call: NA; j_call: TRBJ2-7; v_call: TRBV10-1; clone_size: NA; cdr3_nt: TGCGCCAGCAGTGGGGAAGTCCTCGGGAGCGAGCAGTACTTC; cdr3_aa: CASSGEVLGSEQYF
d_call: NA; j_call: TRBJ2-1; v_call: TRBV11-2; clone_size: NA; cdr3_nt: TGTGCCAGCAGCCCGAACCGGGTCGAGCAGTTCTTC; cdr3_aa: CASSPNRVEQFF
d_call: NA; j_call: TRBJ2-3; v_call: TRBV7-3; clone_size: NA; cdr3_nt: TGTGCCAGCAGCTCAGAGAGAACTAGCACAGATACGCAGTATTTT; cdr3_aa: CASSSERTSTDTQYF
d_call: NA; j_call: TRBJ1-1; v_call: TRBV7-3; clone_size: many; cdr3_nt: TGTGCCAGCAGCTACAGGATGAACACTGAAGCTTTCTTT; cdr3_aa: CASSYRMNTEAFF
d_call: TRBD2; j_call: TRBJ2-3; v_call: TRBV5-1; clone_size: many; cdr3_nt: TGCGCCAGCAGCCTCCGAGACGGGGGGACAGATACGCAGTATTTT; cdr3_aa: CASSLRDGGTDTQYF
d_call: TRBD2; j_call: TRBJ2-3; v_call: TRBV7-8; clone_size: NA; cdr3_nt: TGTGCCAGCAGCATGGGACTAGCTATTACCACAGATACGCAGTATTTT; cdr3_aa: CASSMGLAITTDTQYF
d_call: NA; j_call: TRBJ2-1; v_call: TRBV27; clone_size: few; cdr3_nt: TGTGCCAGCAGTAGTCCGGATGAGCAGTTCTTC; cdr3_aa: CASSSPDEQFF
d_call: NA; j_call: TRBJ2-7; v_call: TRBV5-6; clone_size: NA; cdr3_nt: TGTGCCAGCAGCTTGGGAGTAGCGGAGTACTACGAGCAGTACTTC; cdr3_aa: CASSLGVAEYYEQYF
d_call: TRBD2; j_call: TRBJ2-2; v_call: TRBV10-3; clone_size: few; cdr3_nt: TGTGCCATCAGAGGAGCGGGGGGCACCGGGGAGCTGTTTTTT; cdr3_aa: CAIRGAGGTGELFF
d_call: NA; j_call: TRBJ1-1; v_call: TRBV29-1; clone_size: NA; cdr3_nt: TGCAGCGCCGACAGGTCTACGAACACTGAAGCTTTCTTT; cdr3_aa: CSADRSTNTEAFF
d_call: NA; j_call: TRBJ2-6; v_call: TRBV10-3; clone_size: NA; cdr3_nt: TGTGCGTGTGGAGCCGGGGCCAACGTCCTGACTTTC; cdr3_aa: CACGAGANVLTF
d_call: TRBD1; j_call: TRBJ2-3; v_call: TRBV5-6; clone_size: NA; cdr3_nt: TGTGCCAGCAGCTTGGACAGGGGGTCCTACACAGATACGCAGTATTTT; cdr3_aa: CASSLDRGSYTDTQYF
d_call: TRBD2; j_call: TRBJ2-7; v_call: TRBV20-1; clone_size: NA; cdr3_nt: TGCAGTGCCAGCCAGACAACACTAGCGGCTGAGCAGTACTTC; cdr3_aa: CSASQTTLAAEQYF
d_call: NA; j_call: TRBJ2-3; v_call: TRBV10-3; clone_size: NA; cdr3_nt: TGTGCCATCAGTGAGGGAGGGTCGTACACAGATACGCAGTATTTT; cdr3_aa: CAISEGGSYTDTQYF
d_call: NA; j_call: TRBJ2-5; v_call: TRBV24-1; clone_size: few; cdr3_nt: TGTGCCACCAGTGATACCGTGACAGGTGGAGAGACCCAGTACTTC; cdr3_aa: CATSDTVTGGETQYF
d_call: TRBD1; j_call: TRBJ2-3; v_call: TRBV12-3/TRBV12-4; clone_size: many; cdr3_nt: TGTGCCAGCAGTACCTCTGGACAGGGGAGAGATACGCAGTATTTT; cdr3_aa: CASSTSGQGRDTQYF
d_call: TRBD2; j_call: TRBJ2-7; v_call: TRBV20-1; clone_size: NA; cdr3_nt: TGCAGTGCTAGGGGCAGGAGCGGGAACGACGAGCAGTACTTC; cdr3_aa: CSARGRSGNDEQYF
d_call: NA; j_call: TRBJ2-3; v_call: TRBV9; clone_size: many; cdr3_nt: TGTGCCAGCAGCGTAGTTCATGGGAATGCGCAGTATTTT; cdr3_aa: CASSVVHGNAQYF
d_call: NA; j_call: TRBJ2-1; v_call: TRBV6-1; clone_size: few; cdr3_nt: TGTGCCAGCAGACGACACCAGGGGCCTGGCAATGAGCAGTTCTTC; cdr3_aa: CASRRHQGPGNEQFF
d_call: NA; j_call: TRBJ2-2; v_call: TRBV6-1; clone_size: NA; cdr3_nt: TGTGCCAGCAGTAGAATACTGCAGGGGGAGCTGTTTTTT; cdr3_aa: CASSRILQGELFF
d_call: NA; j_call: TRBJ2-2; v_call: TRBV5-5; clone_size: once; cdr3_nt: TGTGCCAGCAGCACACCGGGGGTCGACACCGGGGAGCTGTTTTTT; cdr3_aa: CASSTPGVDTGELFF
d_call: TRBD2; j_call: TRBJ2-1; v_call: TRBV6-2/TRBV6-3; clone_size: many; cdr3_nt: TGTGCCAGCAGGGCCGAGCGGCTAGCGGGTAACTCCTACAATGAGCAGTTCTTC; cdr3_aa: CASRAERLAGNSYNEQFF
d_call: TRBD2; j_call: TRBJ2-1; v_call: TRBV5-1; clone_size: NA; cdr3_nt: TGCGCCAGCAGCCCAATTGGGACTAGCGGCTTCTCCTACAATGAGCAGTTCTTC; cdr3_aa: CASSPIGTSGFSYNEQFF
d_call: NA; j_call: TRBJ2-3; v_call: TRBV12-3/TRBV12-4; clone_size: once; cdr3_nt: TGTGCCAGCAGTTTTATACAGGGTGCAGATACGCAGTATTTT; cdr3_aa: CASSFIQGADTQYF
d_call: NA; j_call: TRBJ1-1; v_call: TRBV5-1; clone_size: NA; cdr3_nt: TGCGCCAGCAGGGCCCTAGGGGGACCCAATGAAGCTTTCTTT; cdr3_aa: CASRALGGPNEAFF
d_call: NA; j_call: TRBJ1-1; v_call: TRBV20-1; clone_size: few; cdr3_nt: TGCAGTGCTACCCCTGACAGCCACACTGAAGCTTTCTTT; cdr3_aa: CSATPDSHTEAFF
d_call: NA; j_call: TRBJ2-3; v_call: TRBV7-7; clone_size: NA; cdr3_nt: TGTGCCAGCAGCTTTTGCGGAACCAACCCAGATACGCAGTATTTT; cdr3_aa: CASSFCGTNPDTQYF
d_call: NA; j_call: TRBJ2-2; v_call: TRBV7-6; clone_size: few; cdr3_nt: TGTGCCAGCAGCTTAGAGACAGAGAACACCGGGGAGCTGTTTTTT; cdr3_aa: CASSLETENTGELFF
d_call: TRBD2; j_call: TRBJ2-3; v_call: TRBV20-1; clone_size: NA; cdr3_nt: TGCAGTGCTAGTGATATACTAGCGGGGGTGTACGGCACAGATACGCAGTATTTT; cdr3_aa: CSASDILAGVYGTDTQYF
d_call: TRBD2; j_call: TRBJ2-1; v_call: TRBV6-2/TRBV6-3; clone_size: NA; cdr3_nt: TGTGCCAGCAGCTCTTATAAGACCCGGACTAGCGGGAGGGCCCGGTACAATGAGCAGTTCTTC; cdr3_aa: CASSSYKTRTSGRARYNEQFF
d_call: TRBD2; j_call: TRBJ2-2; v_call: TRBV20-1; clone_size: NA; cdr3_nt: TGCAGTGCACGAGGGACTAGCGACACCGGGGAGCTGTTTTTT; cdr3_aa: CSARGTSDTGELFF
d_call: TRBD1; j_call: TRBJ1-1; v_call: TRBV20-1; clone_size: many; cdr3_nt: TGCAGTGCTCCGACAGGGGACACTGAAGCTTTCTTT; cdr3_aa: CSAPTGDTEAFF
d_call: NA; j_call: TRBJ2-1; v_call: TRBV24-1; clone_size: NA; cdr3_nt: TGTGCCACCAGTGACCCGACAGATAATCTGAACAATGAGCAGTTCTTC; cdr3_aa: CATSDPTDNLNNEQFF
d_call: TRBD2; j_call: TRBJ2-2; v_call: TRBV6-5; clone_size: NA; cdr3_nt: TGTGCCAGCAGTTACTCGCGTCTAGCGGGGGGAAGAACCGGGGAGCTGTTTTTT; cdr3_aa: CASSYSRLAGGRTGELFF
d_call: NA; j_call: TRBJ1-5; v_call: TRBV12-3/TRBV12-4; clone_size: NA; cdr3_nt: TGTGCCAGCAGTTTAGGGGGCGTGGTACAGCCCCAGCATTTT; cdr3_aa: CASSLGGVVQPQHF
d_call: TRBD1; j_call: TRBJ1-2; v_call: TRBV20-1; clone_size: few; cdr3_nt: TGCAGTGCTGAAGCTACAGGGGGTGGCGGCTACACCTTC; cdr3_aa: CSAEATGGGGYTF
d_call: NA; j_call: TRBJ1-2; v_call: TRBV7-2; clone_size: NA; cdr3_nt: TGTGCCAGCAGCTCTCTCGCGTCCGGGGACTATGGCTACACCTTC; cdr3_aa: CASSSLASGDYGYTF
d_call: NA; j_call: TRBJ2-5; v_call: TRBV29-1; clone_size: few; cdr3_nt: TGCAGCGTGTACCCCCGGGACAACCAAGAGACCCAGTACTTC; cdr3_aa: CSVYPRDNQETQYF
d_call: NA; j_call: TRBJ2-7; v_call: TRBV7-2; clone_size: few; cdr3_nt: TGTGCCAGCAGCCCTACTAGTATCGGCGAGCAGTACTTC; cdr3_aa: CASSPTSIGEQYF
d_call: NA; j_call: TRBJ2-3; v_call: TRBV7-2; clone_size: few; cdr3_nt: TGTGCCAGCCGGCTATACGAGGACACAGATACGCAGTATTTT; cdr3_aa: CASRLYEDTDTQYF
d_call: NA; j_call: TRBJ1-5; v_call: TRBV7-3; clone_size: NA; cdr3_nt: TGTGCCAGCAGCTTAAGCGGTGGGGAGCAGCCCCAGCATTTT; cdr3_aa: CASSLSGGEQPQHF